The 14 T cell receptor beta chains in this list originate from one sample, sequenced in a study of blood T cell repertoires in COVID-19. Profiled with immunoSEQ multiplex PCR; TCRdb holds only in-frame clones, not every one. The sample lists under 200,000 clones; around 87% were seen once. Sequencing was performed on peripheral blood. Receptors were obtained from a man in his forties with active or convalescent COVID-19.

This clone was observed a single time. The chain joins TRBV7-9 to TRBJ2-7, with D perhaps TRBD2 (5 bases). The germline V gene has CDR1 SEHNR and CDR2 FQNEAQ (reference sequence). V lost 1 base to trimming and J lost 0 bases, with 10 bases between them. The CDR3 totals 15 residues. The CDR3 region is CASSLVGGPSYEQYF. The CDR3, as DNA: TGTGCCAGCAGCTTAGTCGGAGGACCCTCCTACGAGCAGTACTTC.

The chain employs TRBV18 and TRBJ2-3; possible D gene TRBD2, 6 bases. The V end lost 3 bases, the J end lost 2 bases, and 15 bases lay between the germline ends. Germline loops: CDR1 KGHSH, CDR2 LQKENI. This CDR3 region has 16 residues. CDR3 protein: CASSPRTIQNTDTQYF. The CDR3 DNA reads TGTGCCAGCTCACCGAGGACTATCCAGAACACAGATACGCAGTATTTT.

J is TRBJ2-5 and V is TRBV7-3; the match to TRBD2 covers 15 bases. Losses at the gene ends were 5 bases for V and 2 bases for J; bases not matched to a gene: 3. The CDR3 has 16 amino acids. Looked up from germline, CDR1 is SGHTA and CDR2 is FQGTGA. The CDR3 loop reads CASSKGLAGGQETQYF. The CDR3 DNA is TGTGCCAGCAGCAAAGGACTAGCGGGGGGGCAAGAGACCCAGTACTTC.

This chain links TRBV2 with TRBJ1-6; unclear D gene. The CDR3 length is 15 residues. V lost 6 bases and J lost 2, with 11 bases in between. The germline gives CDR1 SNHLY, CDR2 FYNNEI. The CDR3 region has the DNA TGTGCCAGCAGAGCGGGCGGAACCTATAATTCACCCCTCCACTTT. It specifies CASRAGGTYNSPLHF.

This chain joins TRBV30 and TRBJ1-3; 7 nucleotides line up with TRBD1. V lost 0 bases to trimming and J lost 4 bases; unmatched junction nucleotides: 6. CDR1 and CDR2 from the germline V gene are GTSNPN and SVGIG (reference sequence). There are 15 residues in the CDR3. Here the CDR3 reads CAWSVLGGRGNTIYF. CDR3 coding DNA: TGTGCCTGGAGTGTACTAGGGGGCAGGGGAAACACCATATATTTT.

The rearrangement uses TRBV5-1 and TRBJ1-2; D is unresolved. Deletions cut 0 bases from V and 3 bases from J, with 15 bases between. This CDR3 is 16 amino acids long. The germline CDR1 and CDR2 sequences are SGHRS and YFSETQ. DNA of the CDR3: TGCGCCAGCAGCTTGGCGCCACCGGGGTTTGACTATGGCTACACCTTC. Translating gives CASSLAPPGFDYGYTF.

The rearrangement links TRBV5-1 to TRBJ2-1; 10 bases line up with TRBD1. The ends lost 0 bases at V and 9 bases at J; junction bases unmatched: 9. The CDR3 is 16 amino acids. Germline V CDR1 and CDR2: SGHRS, YFSETQ. CDR3 DNA: TGCGCCAGCAGCTTGGATGGGACAGGGGTAATTGGTGAGCAGTTCTTC. This translates into CASSLDGTGVIGEQFF.

The V call is TRBV4-1, the J call TRBJ2-3; 14 bases agree with TRBD2. The CDR3 runs to 15 residues. Germline trimming cut 4 bases from V and 7 bases from J; bases unmatched to any gene: 4. Germline CDR1 is MGHRA and CDR2 is YSYEKL. The CDR3 DNA follows: TGCGCCAGCAGCCCGACTAGCGGGGGGGCGAATACGCAGTATTTT. This translates into CASSPTSGGANTQYF.

The rearrangement links TRBV6-5 to TRBJ1-5; no clear D gene. Between the trimmed V and J ends, which lost 8 bases and 0 bases, there was a span of 11 bases. Per germline, CDR1 MNHEY and CDR2 SVGAGI. The CDR3 consists of 14 residues. The CDR3 DNA sequence: TGTGCCAGCGGAGCACCCCATAGCAATCAGCCCCAGCATTTT. Translation gives CASGAPHSNQPQHF.

The CDR3 loop reads CASSATGVNTEAFF. CDR3 sequence (DNA): TGTGCCAGCAGCGCAACAGGGGTCAACACTGAAGCTTTCTTT. This rearrangement joins TRBV6-5 to TRBJ1-1; the match to TRBD1 covers 7 bases. In germline, CDR1 is MNHEY, CDR2 SVGAGI. CDR3 length equals 14 residues. J gave up 2 bases and V 6 bases, and 6 bases lay outside the gene matches.

The chain is built from TRBV6-5 and TRBJ1-1, with TRBD1 matching over 8 bases. Germline trimming cut 6 bases from V and 4 bases from J; bases unmatched to any gene: 7. CDR1 and CDR2 (germline): MNHEY, SVGAGI. CDR3 size: 14 residues. This CDR3 is CASSETGDITEAFF. CDR3 nucleotide sequence: TGTGCCAGCAGCGAGACAGGGGATATCACTGAAGCTTTCTTT.

This chain joins TRBV5-1 and TRBJ2-1, with 10 nucleotides matching TRBD2. This CDR3 contains 15 residues. V was pared by 4 bases and J by 6 bases, with 7 bases of the junction left unmatched. Germline CDR1 SGHRS, CDR2 YFSETQ. DNA of the CDR3: TGCGCCAGCAGCGGTAGCGGGGGGTCTTTCAATGAGCAGTTCTTC. Translating gives CASSGSGGSFNEQFF. Full variable domain (rest looked up from reference TRBV5-1 and TRBJ2-1): KAGVTQTPRYLIKTRGQQVTLSCSPISGHRSVSWYQQTPGQGLQFLFEYFSETQRNKGNFPGRFSGRQFSNSRSEMNVSTLELGDSALYLCASSGSGGSFNEQFFGPGTRLTVL.

The chain has TRBV12-3 or TRBV12-4 and TRBJ1-5, with TRBD1 as a possible D gene (5 bases). The CDR3 is 13 amino acids. Trimming shortened V by 8 bases and J by 2 bases, and 10 bases separated the two germline ends. DNA for the CDR3: TGTGCCAGCCAAGGGGCCGGCAATCAGCCCCAGCATTTT. This codes for CASQGAGNQPQHF.

This sequence joins TRBV10-3 and TRBJ2-7; the match to TRBD1 covers 9 bases. Germline CDR1 ENHRY, CDR2 SYGVKD. CDR3 length equals 16 residues. V was pared by 0 bases and J by 3 bases, with 6 bases of the junction left unmatched. CDR3 bases: TGTGCCATCAGTGAGTCTTCACAGGGGGCACACTACGAGCAGTACTTC. This encodes CAISESSQGAHYEQYF.